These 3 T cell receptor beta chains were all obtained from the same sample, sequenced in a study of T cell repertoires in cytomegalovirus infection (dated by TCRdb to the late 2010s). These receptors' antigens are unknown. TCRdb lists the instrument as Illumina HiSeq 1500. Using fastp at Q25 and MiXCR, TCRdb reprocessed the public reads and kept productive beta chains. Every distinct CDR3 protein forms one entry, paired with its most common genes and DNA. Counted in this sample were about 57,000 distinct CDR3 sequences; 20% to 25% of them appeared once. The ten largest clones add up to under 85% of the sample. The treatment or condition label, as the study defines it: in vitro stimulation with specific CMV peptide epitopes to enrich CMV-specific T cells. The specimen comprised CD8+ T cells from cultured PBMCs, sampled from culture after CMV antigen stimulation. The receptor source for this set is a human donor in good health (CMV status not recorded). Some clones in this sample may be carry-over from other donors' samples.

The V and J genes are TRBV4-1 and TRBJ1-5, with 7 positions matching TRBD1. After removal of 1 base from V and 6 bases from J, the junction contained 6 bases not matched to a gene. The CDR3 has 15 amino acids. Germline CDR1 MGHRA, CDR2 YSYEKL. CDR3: CASSQVATGSQPQHF. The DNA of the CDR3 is TGCGCCAGCAGCCAAGTGGCGACAGGGAGTCAGCCCCAGCATTTT.

The CDR3 reads CASSPRLAGAKNIQYF. The CDR3 DNA follows: TGTGCCAGCAGCCCCAGACTAGCGGGAGCCAAAAACATTCAGTACTTC. The V and J genes are TRBV11-1 and TRBJ2-4; TRBD2 agrees at 10 bases. The CDR3 length is 16 residues. Looked up from germline, CDR1 is SGHAT and CDR2 is FQDESV (reference sequence). The V gene end was trimmed by 5 bases and the J gene end by 0 bases; junction bases not matched to a gene: 4.

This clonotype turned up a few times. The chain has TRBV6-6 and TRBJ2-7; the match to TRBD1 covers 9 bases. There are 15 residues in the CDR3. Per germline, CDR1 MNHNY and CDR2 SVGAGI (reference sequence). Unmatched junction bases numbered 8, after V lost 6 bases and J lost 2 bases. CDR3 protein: CASSLPGQGTYEQYF. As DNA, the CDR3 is TGTGCCAGCAGCCTTCCGGGACAGGGTACCTACGAGCAGTACTTC.